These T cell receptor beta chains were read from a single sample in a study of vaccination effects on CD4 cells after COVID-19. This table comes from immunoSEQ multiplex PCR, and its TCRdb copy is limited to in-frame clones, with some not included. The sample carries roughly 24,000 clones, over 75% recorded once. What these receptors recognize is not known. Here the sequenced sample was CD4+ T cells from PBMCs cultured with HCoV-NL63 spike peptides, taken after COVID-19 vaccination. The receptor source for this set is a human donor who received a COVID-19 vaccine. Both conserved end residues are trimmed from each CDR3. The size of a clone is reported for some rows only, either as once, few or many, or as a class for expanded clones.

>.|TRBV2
ASSRGGSEAF
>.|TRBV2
ASSLFRQENSPLH
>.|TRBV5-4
ASSTKTQETQY
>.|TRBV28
ASSLVRNRYEQY
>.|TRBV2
ASKGTAENTGELF
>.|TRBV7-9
ASSLPGNEQY
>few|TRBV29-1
SVVLGSYGYT
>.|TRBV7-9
ASSLVPGGAVGTNTEAF
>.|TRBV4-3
ASSQDLRGEQF
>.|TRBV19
ASSIYPGVYGYT
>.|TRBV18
ASSPGNQETQY
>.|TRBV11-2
ASSLYYGGYSTGELF
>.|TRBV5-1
ASSLSRDRGGRYNEQF